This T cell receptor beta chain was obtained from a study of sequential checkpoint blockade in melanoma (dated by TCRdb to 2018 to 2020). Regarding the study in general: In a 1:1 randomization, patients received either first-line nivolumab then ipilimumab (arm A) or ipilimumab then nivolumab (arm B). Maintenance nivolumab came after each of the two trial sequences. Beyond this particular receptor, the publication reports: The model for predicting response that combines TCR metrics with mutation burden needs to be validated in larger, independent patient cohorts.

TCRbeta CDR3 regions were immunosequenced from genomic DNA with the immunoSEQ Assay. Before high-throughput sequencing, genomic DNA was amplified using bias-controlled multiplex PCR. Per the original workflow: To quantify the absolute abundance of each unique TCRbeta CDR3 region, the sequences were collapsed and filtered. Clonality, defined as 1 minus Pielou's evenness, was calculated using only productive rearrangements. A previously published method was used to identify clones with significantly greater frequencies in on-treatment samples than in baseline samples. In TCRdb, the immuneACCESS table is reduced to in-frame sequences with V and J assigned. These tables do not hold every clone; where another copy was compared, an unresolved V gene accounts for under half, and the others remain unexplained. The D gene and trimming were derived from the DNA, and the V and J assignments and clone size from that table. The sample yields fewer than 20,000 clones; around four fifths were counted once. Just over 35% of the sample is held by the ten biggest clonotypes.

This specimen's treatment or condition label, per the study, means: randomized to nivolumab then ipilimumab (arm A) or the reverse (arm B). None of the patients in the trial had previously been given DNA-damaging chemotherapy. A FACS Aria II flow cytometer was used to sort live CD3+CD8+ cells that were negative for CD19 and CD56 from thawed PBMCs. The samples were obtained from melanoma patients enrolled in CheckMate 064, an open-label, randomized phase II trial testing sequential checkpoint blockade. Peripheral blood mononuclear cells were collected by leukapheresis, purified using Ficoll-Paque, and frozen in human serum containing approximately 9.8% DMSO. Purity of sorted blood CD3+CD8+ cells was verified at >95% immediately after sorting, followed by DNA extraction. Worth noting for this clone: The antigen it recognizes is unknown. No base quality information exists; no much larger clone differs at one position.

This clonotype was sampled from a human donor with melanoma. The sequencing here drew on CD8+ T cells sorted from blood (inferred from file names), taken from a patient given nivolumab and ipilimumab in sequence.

The DNA is TGCGCCAGCAGCTGGGAGACAGGGGCAGACCAGTACTTC. Its protein product is CASSWETGADQYF. The rearrangement joined TRBV5-1 to TRBJ2-5; 8 junctional bases match TRBD1. V is trimmed back by 3 bases and J by 10 bases, and the junction contains 8 bases that no gene match accounts for. The germline V gene sets CDR1 to SGHRS and CDR2 to YFSETQ. Counted from cysteine to phenylalanine, this CDR3 has 13 amino acids. The read is trimmed to its CDR3 DNA, 39 bases read in frame from base 1.